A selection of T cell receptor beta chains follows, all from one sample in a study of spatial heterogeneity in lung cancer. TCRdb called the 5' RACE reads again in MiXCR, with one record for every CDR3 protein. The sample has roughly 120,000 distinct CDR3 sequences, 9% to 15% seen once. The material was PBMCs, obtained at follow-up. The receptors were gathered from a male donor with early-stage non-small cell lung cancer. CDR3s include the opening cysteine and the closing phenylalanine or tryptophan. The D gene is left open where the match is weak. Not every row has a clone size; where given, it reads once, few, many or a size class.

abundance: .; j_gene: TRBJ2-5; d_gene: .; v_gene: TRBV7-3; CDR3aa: CASSLIGTQETQYF; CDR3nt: TGTGCCAGCAGCTTAATAGGCACCCAAGAGACCCAGTACTTC
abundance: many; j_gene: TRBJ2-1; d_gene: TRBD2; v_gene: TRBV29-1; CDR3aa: CSVDSSGGSYNEQFF; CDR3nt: TGCAGCGTTGATTCTTCGGGGGGCTCCTACAATGAGCAGTTCTTC
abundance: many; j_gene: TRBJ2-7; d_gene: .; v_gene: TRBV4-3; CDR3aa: CASSLQLDSGYEQYF; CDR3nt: TGCGCCAGCAGCCTTCAACTGGACAGCGGCTACGAGCAGTACTTC
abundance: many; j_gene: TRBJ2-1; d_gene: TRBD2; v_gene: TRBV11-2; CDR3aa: CASSPPTSVEQFF; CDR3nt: TGTGCCAGCAGCCCGCCGACTAGCGTCGAGCAGTTCTTC
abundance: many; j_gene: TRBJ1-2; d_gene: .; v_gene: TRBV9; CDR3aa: CASSPTDSPYGYTF; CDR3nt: TGTGCCAGCAGCCCAACTGACAGCCCCTATGGCTACACCTTC
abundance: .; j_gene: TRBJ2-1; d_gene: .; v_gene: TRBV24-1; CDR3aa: CATSDRDPGSSYNEQFF; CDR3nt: TGTGCCACCAGTGACCGAGACCCCGGCTCTTCCTACAATGAGCAGTTCTTC
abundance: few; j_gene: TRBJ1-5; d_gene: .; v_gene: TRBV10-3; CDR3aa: CAISDPRQGNQPQHF; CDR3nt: TGTGCCATCAGTGATCCTCGACAGGGCAATCAGCCCCAGCATTTT
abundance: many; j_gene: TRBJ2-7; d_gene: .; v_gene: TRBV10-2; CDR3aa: CASSESSGTYEQYF; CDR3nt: TGCGCCAGCAGTGAGTCGTCCGGTACCTACGAGCAGTACTTC
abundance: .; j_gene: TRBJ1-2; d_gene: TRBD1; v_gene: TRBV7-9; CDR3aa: CASSFGQGIEGYTF; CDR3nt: TGTGCCAGCAGCTTTGGACAGGGGATCGAGGGCTACACCTTC
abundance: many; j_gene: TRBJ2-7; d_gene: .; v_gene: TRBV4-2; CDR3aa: CASSPGGVDEQYF; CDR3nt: TGTGCCAGCAGCCCCGGGGGTGTCGACGAGCAGTACTTC
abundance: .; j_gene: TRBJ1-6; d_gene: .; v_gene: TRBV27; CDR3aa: CASALGGYNSPLHF; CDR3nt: TGTGCCAGCGCCCTCGGGGGTTATAATTCACCCCTCCACTTT
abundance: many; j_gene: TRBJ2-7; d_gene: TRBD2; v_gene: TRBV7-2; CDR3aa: CASSFSGVISYEQYF; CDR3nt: TGTGCCAGCAGCTTCAGCGGGGTTATCTCCTACGAGCAGTACTTC
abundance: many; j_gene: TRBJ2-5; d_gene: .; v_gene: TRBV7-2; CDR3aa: CASSLAQRFAETQYF; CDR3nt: TGTGCCAGCAGCTTAGCCCAGCGTTTCGCGGAGACCCAGTACTTC
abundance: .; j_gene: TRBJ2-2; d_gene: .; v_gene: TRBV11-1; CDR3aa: CASSLKGNGELFF; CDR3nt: TGTGCCAGCAGCTTAAAGGGTAACGGGGAGCTGTTTTTT
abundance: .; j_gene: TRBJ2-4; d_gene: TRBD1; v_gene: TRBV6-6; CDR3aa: CASSYSEQGAAKNIQYF; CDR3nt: TGTGCCAGCAGTTACTCGGAGCAGGGGGCAGCCAAAAACATTCAGTACTTC
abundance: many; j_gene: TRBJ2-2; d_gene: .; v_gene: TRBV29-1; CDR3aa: CSVEVTPNTGELFF; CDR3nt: TGCAGCGTTGAAGTTACTCCTAACACCGGGGAGCTGTTTTTT